This TCR beta chain was recovered during a study of blood T cell repertoires in COVID-19 (dated by TCRdb to 2018 to 2021). The study in broad terms: Samples covering the acute and convalescent phases of COVID-19 were provided by collaborators in the United States, Italy and Spain. Subjects who had been exposed to COVID-19, were actively infected with it, or had recovered from it provided the deeply sampled blood TCRbeta repertoires that made up the dataset. Where available, HLA class I and class II types were obtained from metadata supplied by the sample provider rather than from assay-based typing. The material from the prospective study consisted of cDNA or gDNA derived from T cells, B-cell-depleted T cells, or PBMCs. A de-identified subject ID, COVID-19 status, age in years and sex were almost always included in the sample metadata. A freely available public database, intended as a resource for researchers studying the immune response to SARS-CoV-2, is where the repertoires were released. Samples came from the ongoing ImmuneRACE study (first 160 participants) plus 1,254 subjects from 6 global collaborators.

Here is what the overall study found, with its caveats: The quantity of clinical and demographic metadata differed by source and by participant and was supplied without curation.

TCRbeta CDR3 regions were amplified from genomic DNA by means of the immunoSEQ Assay, a bias-controlled multiplex PCR. In the original analysis: The number of nucleated cells in each sample was estimated from the amplification of reference gene primers within the assay. To quantify the absolute abundance of each unique TCRbeta CDR3 rearrangement, sequence reads were collapsed and filtered. For each sample, productive Simpson clonality was calculated as the square root of Simpson's diversity index across productive rearrangements. The table was pulled from immuneACCESS by TCRdb, which kept in-frame rearrangements only. Such tables lose some clones; where checked, under half of the loss comes from unresolved V genes, and the rest has no known cause. The D gene and trimming were derived from the DNA, and the V and J assignments and clone size from that table. A total of over 120,000 clones appear in this sample, about four fifths of them only once. Of the sample, approximately 3.8% falls within the top ten clones.

The collaborating institutions used their own protocols to collect whole blood in K2EDTA tubes. For TCRbeta analysis, collaborator samples were shipped as frozen whole blood, as isolated PBMCs, or as DNA extracted from either sample type. Counted from cysteine to phenylalanine, this CDR3 has 13 amino acids. Just CDR3 DNA is preserved here, 39 bases in frame from base 1. As encoded in the germline V gene (reference sequence), CDR1 is LNHDA while CDR2 is SQIVND. Trimming costs V 3 bases and J 2 bases, and their ends lie 7 bases apart. Note on this clone: Its antigen is unknown. Base quality data are lacking; no much larger clone is found one base away.

The sequence joins TRBV19 to TRBJ1-1; no D gene can be assigned with confidence. The sequenced sample was peripheral blood. This clonotype originated in a woman aged 55 to 70 with acute or convalescent COVID-19. The bases read TGTGCCAGTAGTATTCTACTAAACACTGAAGCTTTCTTT. This is translated as CASSILLNTEAFF.